These T cell receptor beta chains were read from a single sample in a study of shared clonotypes between healthy human individuals. TCRdb keeps only in-frame clones here, not all; method: immunoSEQ multiplex PCR. This sample has roughly 1.4 million clones; 98% occur once, and the top ten carry roughly 0.35%. Sequencing input: naive CD4+ T cells sorted from blood. These receptors originate from a man aged 25 to 40 in good health. Both conserved end residues are part of each CDR3. Each record gives: clone size, D gene, J gene, V gene, CDR3 DNA, CDR3 protein. The D gene is left open where the match is weak. Size is omitted from some rows. Given values are once, few, many or a class for expanded clones.

>-|-|TRBJ2-1|TRBV5-1
TGCGCCAGCAGCGATCTTGAGGGGTCCCGCTCCTACAATGAGCAGTTCTTC
CASSDLEGSRSYNEQFF
>-|-|TRBJ2-2|TRBV2
TGTGCCAGCAGTGAATGGGGACAAGCGGGCACCGGGGAGCTGTTTTTT
CASSEWGQAGTGELFF
>-|-|TRBJ2-7|TRBV7-9
TGTGCCAGCAGCTCGTGGCAGGGTTCCTACGAGCAGTACTTC
CASSSWQGSYEQYF
>-|TRBD1|TRBJ1-2|TRBV5-1
TGCGCCAGCAGCTTTACCCCGGGACAGAACTATGGCTACACCTTC
CASSFTPGQNYGYTF
>-|-|TRBJ2-7|TRBV15
TGTGCCACCAGCAGAGATCGGGGGCTAGCGGCCTACGAGCAGTACTTC
CATSRDRGLAAYEQYF
>once|-|TRBJ2-7|TRBV7-2
TGTGCCAGCAGCTTAGTAGGCCCCTACGAGCAGTACTTC
CASSLVGPYEQYF
>-|TRBD2|TRBJ2-1|TRBV9
TGTGCCAGCGGCTCAAGCGGGAGAGATGAGCAGTTCTTC
CASGSSGRDEQFF
>-|TRBD1|TRBJ2-1|TRBV6-1
TGTGCCAGCAGTGGGTCGACAGGGGGATGGGACAATGAGCAGTTCTTC
CASSGSTGGWDNEQFF
>-|TRBD1|TRBJ1-2|TRBV5-3
TGTGCCAGAAGCTTGGACCCGGGACAGCCGAACTATGGCTACACCTTC
CARSLDPGQPNYGYTF
>-|TRBD1|TRBJ1-2|TRBV18
TGTGCCAGCTCACCACTGTTGACAGGGAGGAAGAACTATGGCTACACCTTC
CASSPLLTGRKNYGYTF
>once|-|TRBJ1-5|TRBV7-9
TGTGCCAGCAGCTTATCAGGGAGTCATCAGCCCCAGCATTTT
CASSLSGSHQPQHF
>-|TRBD2|TRBJ2-1|TRBV5-1
TGCGCCAGCAGCTTGGGGCTAGCGGGAAACGCCCGCGATGAGCAGTTCTTC
CASSLGLAGNARDEQFF
>-|-|TRBJ1-5|TRBV5-6
TGTGCCAGCAGCGCTTTAAATCAGCCCCAGCATTTT
CASSALNQPQHF
>-|-|TRBJ2-1|TRBV4-1
TGCGCCAGCAGCCAAGCATTAGAACGGGGTGAGCAGTTCTTC
CASSQALERGEQFF
>-|TRBD2|TRBJ2-7|TRBV5-1
TGCGCCAGCAGCTTGGTGGCTAGCGGCAGAATCGAGCAGTACTTC
CASSLVASGRIEQYF
>once|-|TRBJ2-7|TRBV10-1
TGCGCCAGCAGTGACCCTCCGGGATACGAGCAGTACTTC
CASSDPPGYEQYF
>-|-|TRBJ2-1|TRBV5-4
TGTGCCAGCAGCTCCGACGGATACAATGAGCAGTTCTTC
CASSSDGYNEQFF
>once|-|TRBJ2-7|TRBV7-2
TGTGCCAGCAGCTTAGTATTTCAAGCCCCCTACGAGCAGTACTTC
CASSLVFQAPYEQYF
>-|-|TRBJ2-1|TRBV27
TGTGCCAGCAGTTTATCCTCGGGGCCCTCCTACAATGAGCAGTTCTTC
CASSLSSGPSYNEQFF
>-|-|TRBJ2-3|TRBV9
TGTGCCAGCAGCGTAGAACAGCGGCTCACAGATACGCAGTATTTT
CASSVEQRLTDTQYF
>-|-|TRBJ1-1|TRBV5-4
TGTGCCAGCAGCTTACAAAACACTGAAGCTTTCTTT
CASSLQNTEAFF
>-|-|TRBJ2-2|TRBV18
TGTGCCAGCTCACCAAAGGGGGTAGCCGCCGGGGAGCTGTTTTTT
CASSPKGVAAGELFF
>-|-|TRBJ2-2|TRBV5-1
TGCGCCAGCAGCTTGGGGGTCTTGAACACCGGGGAGCTGTTTTTT
CASSLGVLNTGELFF
>-|TRBD1|TRBJ1-4|TRBV9
TGTGCCAGCAGCACCCTTGGACAGGGGAATGAAAAACTGTTTTTT
CASSTLGQGNEKLFF
>-|TRBD1|TRBJ2-1|TRBV5-5
TGTGCCAGCAGCTTGGCCCTTCCTGGGACAGGGTTGTTCAATGAGCAGTTCTTC
CASSLALPGTGLFNEQFF
>-|-|TRBJ1-1|TRBV21-1
TGTGCCAACCCGACCCCAGGACAGGGGGCGAACACTGAAGCTTTCTTT
CANPTPGQGANTEAFF
>-|-|TRBJ2-2|TRBV2
TGTGCCAGCAGTGAAGACGATGGAGGGGAGCTGTTTTTT
CASSEDDGGELFF
>-|-|TRBJ1-4|TRBV11-3
TGTGCCAGCAGCCCAAGGCAGGGTGAAAAACTGTTTTTT
CASSPRQGEKLFF
>-|-|TRBJ2-1|TRBV7-2
TGTGCCAGCAGCTTAGTTCGGCAGGGGTCCTACAATGAGCAGTTCTTC
CASSLVRQGSYNEQFF
>-|TRBD2|TRBJ2-7|TRBV10-3
TGTGCCACCGGGGGTCGGACAGCGGGAGACTACGAGCAGTACTTC
CATGGRTAGDYEQYF
>-|TRBD2|TRBJ2-1|TRBV29-1
TGCAGCGTTCTCCTAGCGGTCTTCGGTGAGCAGTTCTTC
CSVLLAVFGEQFF
>-|TRBD1|TRBJ1-1|TRBV11-2
TGTGCCAGCAGCCCACAGGGGGCGAGTACTGAAGCTTTCTTT
CASSPQGASTEAFF
>-|-|TRBJ2-7|TRBV30
TGTGCCTGGAGTGTAGGGCGTGCCTACGAGCAGTACTTC
CAWSVGRAYEQYF
>-|-|TRBJ1-2|TRBV5-4
TGTGCCAGCAGCGTAGGGGCCCTTCACTATGGCTACACCTTC
CASSVGALHYGYTF
>-|-|TRBJ2-7|TRBV28
TGTGCCAGCAGTCAGGTACAAGTCACCGAGCAGTACTTC
CASSQVQVTEQYF
>-|TRBD2|TRBJ2-7|TRBV7-2
TGTGCCAGCAGCGAAGGGGAGGGAATCACCCTCTACGAGCAGTACTTC
CASSEGEGITLYEQYF
>once|-|TRBJ2-1|TRBV29-1
TGCAGCGTTTACGAGCGGGTGTCCTACAATGAGCAGTTCTTC
CSVYERVSYNEQFF
>-|-|TRBJ2-2|TRBV19
TGTGCCAGTAGAAAATTGGGCAGGGGAACGACCGGGGAGCTGTTTTTT
CASRKLGRGTTGELFF
>-|-|TRBJ2-2|TRBV5-5
TGTGCCAGCAGCTTGCAAGGGGCCGGGGAGCTGTTTTTT
CASSLQGAGELFF
>-|-|TRBJ2-1|TRBV9
TGTGCCAGCAGCGTAAAAGGGTCACCGGAGCAGTTCTTC
CASSVKGSPEQFF
>-|-|TRBJ1-2|TRBV7-2
TGTGCCAGCAGCTTAGCCTCTCCCACAGGGCCTGGAGGCTATGGCTACACCTTC
CASSLASPTGPGGYGYTF
>-|-|TRBJ2-1|TRBV5-4
TGTGCCAGCAGCTCCCTAAGGGGTAGCTCGAGCTCCTACAATGAGCAGTTCTTC
CASSSLRGSSSSYNEQFF
>-|-|TRBJ1-4|TRBV15
TGTGCCACCAGCAGAGCGGGGTTTGGCGAAAAACTGTTTTTT
CATSRAGFGEKLFF
>-|-|TRBJ2-2|TRBV4-1
TGCGCCAGCAGCCCCCAGGGCTTCGGGGAGCTGTTTTTT
CASSPQGFGELFF
>-|-|TRBJ1-4|TRBV4-1
TGCGCCAGCAGCCAAGACTTCGGGGTTGGTGAAAAACTGTTTTTT
CASSQDFGVGEKLFF
>-|TRBD1|TRBJ1-2|TRBV29-1
TGCAGCGGTCGGACAGGGAACTATGGCTACACCTTC
CSGRTGNYGYTF